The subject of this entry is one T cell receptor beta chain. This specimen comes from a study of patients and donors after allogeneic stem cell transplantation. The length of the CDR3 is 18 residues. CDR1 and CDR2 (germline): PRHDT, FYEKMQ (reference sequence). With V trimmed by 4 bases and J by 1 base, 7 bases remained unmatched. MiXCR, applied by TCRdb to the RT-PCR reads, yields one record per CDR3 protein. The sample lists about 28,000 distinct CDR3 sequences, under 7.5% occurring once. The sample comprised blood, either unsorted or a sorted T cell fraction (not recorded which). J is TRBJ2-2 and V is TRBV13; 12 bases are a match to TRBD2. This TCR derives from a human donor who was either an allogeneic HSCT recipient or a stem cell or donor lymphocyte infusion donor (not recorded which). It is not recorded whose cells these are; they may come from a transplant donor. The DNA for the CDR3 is TGTGCCAGCAGCTCCCCGGGACTAGCGGGTGGGAACACCGGGGAGCTGTTTTTT. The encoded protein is CASSSPGLAGGNTGELFF. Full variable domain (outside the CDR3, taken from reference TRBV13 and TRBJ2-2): AAGVIQSPRHLIKEKRETATLKCYPIPRHDTVYWYQQGPGQDPQFLISFYEKMQSDKGSIPDRFSAQQFSDYHSELNMSSLELGDSALYFCASSSPGLAGGNTGELFFGEGSRLTVL.